This TCR beta chain was obtained from a study of chemoradiotherapy in HPV16-positive cancers (dated by TCRdb to between 2022 and 2023). Regarding the complete study: Candidate HPV-specific T-cell clones and common TCR motifs were defined through functional T-cell assays on cells from a couple of HPV16-positive patients. The study asked whether T-cell immunity to the HPV oncoproteins E6 and E7 changes during chemoradiotherapy and whether this immunity affects survival. Next, the candidate HPV-specific TCRs and motifs were followed in TCR repertoires from approximately 87 patients with HPV-related cancers. What the research found in general, with its limitations: The survival association was reported for HPV16-positive patients, and the functional definition of HPV-specific T cells was derived from only two HPV16-positive patients. Expansion of candidate HPV-specific clones and E7-related TCR motifs was observed in the tumor microenvironment during treatment, whereas no such expansion was observed for non-HPV-specific T cells. Improved recurrence-free survival in HPV16-positive patients was associated with expansion of HPV-responsive T cells during chemoradiotherapy.

Because repertoires were sampled repeatedly during chemoradiotherapy, clonal expansion in the tumor microenvironment could be followed. As encoded in the germline V gene, CDR1 is SGHDT while CDR2 is YYEEEE. The V end loses 0 bases and the J end loses 7 bases, and a stretch of 5 bases separates them. The CDR3 spans 13 residues, from the cysteine through the phenylalanine. The read is trimmed to its CDR3 DNA, 39 bases read in frame from base 1. Worth noting for this clone: It lacks a known antigen. Per-base qualities were not stored, and no clone one base away is much larger.

Library prep was done by the immunoSEQ multiplex PCR assay. TCRdb holds this immuneACCESS table with in-frame rearrangements only. Some clones are missing; in checked studies, unresolved V genes explain under half, and the rest has no known cause. In all, the sample holds roughly 23,000 clones, and roughly 90% of those were seen once. The ten largest clones capture 4.5% to 7% of the sample. Here the chain combines TRBV5-6 and TRBJ2-6; too little of a D gene remains to name it. The material was blood, obtained from a patient who underwent chemoradiotherapy. The receptor's source is a human donor with HPV-associated anogenital cancer. In nucleotide form, the sequence is TGTGCCAGCAGCTTGGCCCATGCCAACGTCCTGACTTTC. This is translated as CASSLAHANVLTF.